The 3 T cell receptor beta chains below come from one sample, sequenced in a study of cytomegalovirus exposure and HLA in healthy donors. The primer mix had 60 Vbeta and 13 Jbeta primers. TCRdb's copy holds only in-frame clones and misses some; the assay was immunoSEQ multiplex PCR. The table includes approximately 150,000 clones, roughly four fifths detected once. The sample was PBMCs. Receptors were obtained from a woman aged 18-29 years in good health and CMV-seropositive.

The genes are TRBV4-1 and TRBJ1-1; unclear D gene. Trimming removed 0 bases from V and 5 bases from J, with 7 bases in between. Looked up from germline, CDR1 is MGHRA and CDR2 is YSYEKL. The CDR3 is made up of 13 amino acids. This CDR3 reads CASSQERWTEAFF. DNA of the CDR3: TGCGCCAGCAGCCAAGAGCGGTGGACTGAAGCTTTCTTT.

The chain recombines TRBV7-2 with TRBJ1-1, with D possibly TRBD1 on 5 matching bases. The CDR3 is made up of 13 amino acids. Germline V gene sequence: CDR1 SGHTA, CDR2 FQGNSA. The V end was cut by 1 base, the J end by 12 bases, with 15 bases between. In DNA form, the CDR3 reads TGTGCCAGCAGCTTAGATCGGGCGGGGGGGACTTTCTTT. It specifies CASSLDRAGGTFF.

This rearrangement joins TRBV6-6 to TRBJ2-3; the D gene is possibly TRBD2 (6 bases). V lost 4 bases, J lost 2 bases, and 13 bases lay in between. This CDR3 has 15 residues. Per germline, CDR1 MNHNY and CDR2 SVGAGI (reference sequence). The CDR3 protein is CASSFVGLHTDTQYF. The CDR3 nucleotides are TGTGCCAGCAGTTTTGTGGGACTGCACACAGATACGCAGTATTTT.